These 3 T cell receptor beta chains share one sample of origin, sequenced in a study of regulatory T cells in long-lasting Graves disease. Sample time point: newly diagnosed GD, antithyroid drugs for less than 3 months. From PBMCs, RNA was extracted and then used to make the TCR library. Construction of the TCR beta libraries employed iRepertoire HTBI primers in conjunction with Arm-PCR of CDR3 regions. TCRdb itself ran the multiplex PCR reads through MiXCR, one entry per CDR3 protein. The sample has 350,000 to 550,000 distinct CDR3 sequences; 14% are singletons. These data were also reused for a study on T cells in Graves' hyperthyroidism and ophthalmopathy.

The sequencing here drew on peripheral blood mononuclear cells (PBMCs), taken at new diagnosis, from a patient treated with antithyroid drugs. These receptors were collected from a woman between 45 and 60 years old with Graves disease.

In its sample, this clonotype was seen many times. CDR3 amino acids: CASRRQGGGPGELFF. DNA for the CDR3: TGTGCCAGCAGGCGCCAGGGAGGGGGCCCCGGGGAGCTGTTTTTT. The chain is built from TRBV7-3 and TRBJ2-2; perhaps D is TRBD1 or TRBD2 (7 bases each). The CDR3 length is 15 residues. V was shortened by 6 bases and J by 6 bases, with 17 bases between the two germline ends. Per germline, CDR1 SGHTA and CDR2 FQGTGA. Together with reference TRBV7-3 and TRBJ2-2, the CDR3 gives the full variable domain: GAGVSQTPSNKVTEKGKYVELRCDPISGHTALYWYRQSLGQGPEFLIYFQGTGAADDSGLPNDRFFAVRPEGSVSTLKIQRTERGDSAVYLCASRRQGGGPGELFFGEGSRLTVL.

This clonotype was observed at least ten times. The chain employs TRBV18 and TRBJ2-2; D gene unclear. The length of the CDR3 is 14 residues. Germline CDR1 KGHSH, CDR2 LQKENI. The germline V and J ends were trimmed by 8 bases and 4 bases, with 14 bases remaining between them. CDR3 region: CASSATRSTGELFF. The CDR3 nucleotides read TGTGCCAGCAGCGCAACCCGAAGCACCGGGGAGCTGTTTTTT. The variable domain in full, with the rest retrieved from reference TRBV18 and TRBJ2-2, is NAGVMQNPRHLVRRRGQEARLRCSPMKGHSHVYWYRQLPEEGLKFMVYLQKENIIDESGMPKERFSAEFPKEGPSILRIQQVVRGDSAAYFCASSATRSTGELFFGEGSRLTVL.

The table lists this clonotype with a few counts. The V and J genes are TRBV2 and TRBJ2-1; TRBD2 matches at 12 bases. The V segment lost 6 bases and the J segment 10 bases; nucleotides outside the gene matches: 13. In germline, CDR1 is SNHLY, CDR2 FYNNEI. The CDR3 sequence is 16 residues long. In DNA form, the CDR3 reads TGTGCCAGCAGGGACGGGACTAGCGGGCTCCCCAGGGAGCAGTTCTTC. This encodes CASRDGTSGLPREQFF.